Below, 24 T cell receptor beta chains from the same sample are listed, as sequenced in a study of regulatory T cells in long-lasting Graves disease (dated by TCRdb to about 2021). Taken with the paper, the label for time point translates to: newly diagnosed GD, antithyroid drugs for less than 3 months. RNA was extracted from PBMCs in TRIzol for both TCR sequencing and RNA sequencing. Receptor amplification or capture employed multiplex PCR. TCRdb shows the sequencer as Illumina HiSeq 4000. iRepertoire HTBI primers and Arm-PCR amplification of CDR3 regions were used to construct TCR beta libraries. TCRdb cleaned the public reads at Q25 with fastp, built clones with MiXCR and kept in-frame beta chains. CDR3 protein sequences are deduplicated, and each keeps its most common genes and DNA. The sample has about 210,000 distinct CDR3 sequences on record, roughly a fifth of them singletons. Approximately 12% of the sample is taken by the ten largest.

The same sample was also used in a study of T cells in Graves' hyperthyroidism and ophthalmopathy.

The sample here was peripheral blood mononuclear cells (PBMCs), taken at new diagnosis, from a patient treated with antithyroid drugs. The receptors were gathered from a woman younger than 45 with Graves disease. Donor details come from another sample of the same person, matched by shared clones.

This chain uses TRBV27 with TRBJ1-5, with D possibly TRBD1 on 5 matching bases. This CDR3 comprises 14 residues. The ends were cut back, 3 bases at V and 6 bases at J, with 12 bases in the middle. In germline, CDR1 is MNHEY, CDR2 SMNVEV (reference sequence). The CDR3 loop is CASSFGAGSQPQHF. CDR3 sequence (DNA): TGTGCCAGCAGTTTCGGGGCAGGGAGTCAGCCCCAGCATTTT.

This clonotype showed up many times. V is TRBV6-1 and J is TRBJ1-5, with no clear D. V lost 5 bases and J lost 2, with 13 bases in between. This CDR3 is 15 amino acids long. The V gene's germline CDR1 is MNHNS and CDR2 SASEGT. CDR3 sequence (DNA): TGTGCCAGCAGTCCGACTACCGACGGCAATCAGCCCCAGCATTTT. Its translation: CASSPTTDGNQPQHF.

This clonotype came up a few times. The chain recombines TRBV4-1 with TRBJ1-3; D is undetermined. V was pared by 4 bases and J by 2 bases, with 12 bases between. CDR1 MGHRA and CDR2 YSYEKL come from the germline V gene. The CDR3 length is 15 residues. DNA of the CDR3: TGCGCCAGCAGCCCCACGAGGGCGACTGGAAACACCATATATTTT. Amino acids: CASSPTRATGNTIYF.

In its sample, this clonotype was seen many times. The germline gene is not matched at one end of the junction; a read error may be the cause. The V call is TRBV7-7, the J call TRBJ2-2; 7 bases line up with TRBD1. The CDR3 covers 15 residues. CDR1 and CDR2 from the germline V gene are SSHAT and FNYEAQ (reference sequence). The CDR3 protein is CASSLRGHNTGELFF. The CDR3 DNA is TGTGCTAGCAGCTTAAGGGGGCATAACACCGGGGAGCTGTTTTTT.

The table lists this clonotype with many counts. The chain carries TRBV6-2 or TRBV6-3 and TRBJ1-1, with D perhaps TRBD1 (6 bases). Germline V gives CDR1 MNHEY, CDR2 SVGEGT. V lost 0 bases to trimming and J lost 0 bases, with 11 bases between them. The CDR3 contains 16 residues. This chain's CDR3 is CASSYSGGAMNTEAFF. For the CDR3, the DNA is TGTGCCAGCAGTTACTCGGGGGGGGCCATGAACACTGAAGCTTTCTTT.

The V and J genes are TRBV20-1 and TRBJ2-3; no definite D call. Germline V gene lookup returns CDR1 DFQATT and CDR2 SNEGSKA (reference sequence). This CDR3 spans 12 amino acids. V was pared by 5 bases and J by 2 bases, with 8 bases between. CDR3 sequence (DNA): TGCAGTGCTCACCCATACACAGATACGCAGTATTTT. Translating gives CSAHPYTDTQYF.

CDR3 coding DNA: TGTGCCAGCAGCGTAGCAGGTAGCGGGGGATCCAGCGAGCAGTACTTC. This codes for CASSVAGSGGSSEQYF. The chain joins TRBV9 to TRBJ2-7; 9 bases map to TRBD2. This CDR3 has 16 residues. Germline V gene data show CDR1 as SGDLS and CDR2 as YYNGEE. Unmatched junction bases numbered 10, after V lost 0 bases and J lost 6 bases.

This clonotype was recorded at least ten times. V usage is TRBV28 and J usage is TRBJ2-7; D remains unclear. Looked up from germline, CDR1 is MDHEN and CDR2 is SYDVKM. Deletions cut 3 bases from V and 2 bases from J, with 14 bases between. The CDR3 extends over 15 amino acids. As DNA, the CDR3 is TGTGCCAGCAGTTTCCGGGCCTACTGGGCCTACGAGCAGTACTTC. It codes for CASSFRAYWAYEQYF.

This clonotype showed up just a few times. This sequence joins TRBV3-1 and TRBJ1-5; weak D call: TRBD1 (6 bases). The V and J ends lost 1 base and 6 bases respectively, with 13 bases between them. The length of the CDR3 is 15 residues. CDR1 is LGHDT, CDR2 YNNKEL, per germline (reference sequence). The CDR3: CASSQGTGGGQPQHF. The CDR3, as DNA: TGTGCCAGCAGCCAAGGCACAGGAGGGGGTCAGCCCCAGCATTTT.

This clonotype was detected ten times or more. The chain links TRBV20-1 to TRBJ1-2; no definite D call. V lost 0 bases and J 5 bases, leaving 13 bases between the germline ends. This CDR3 comprises 14 residues. Germline V gene sequence: CDR1 DFQATT, CDR2 SNEGSKA (reference sequence). CDR3 DNA sequence: TGCAGTGCTAGAGATCCCGGACGGCGATATGGCTACACCTTC. Translation: CSARDPGRRYGYTF.

This clonotype was recorded many times. The chain has TRBV9 and TRBJ2-1; unclear D gene. CDR1 is SGDLS, CDR2 YYNGEE, per germline. Trimming removed 7 bases from V and 0 bases from J, with 5 bases in between. CDR3 length: 12 amino acids. The CDR3, as DNA: TGTGCCAGCGGTAGCTCCTACAATGAGCAGTTCTTC. It encodes CASGSSYNEQFF.

This clonotype was observed a few times. V is TRBV10-3 and J is TRBJ2-3; 7 bases are a match to TRBD2. V lost 8 bases and J lost 4; bases outside the gene matches: 6. Germline CDR1 ENHRY, CDR2 SYGVKD. This CDR3 is 13 amino acids long. Here the CDR3 DNA reads TGTGCCATCGGGCCTAGCGGAGCAGATACGCAGTATTTT. This sequence encodes CAIGPSGADTQYF.

This rearrangement joins TRBV28 to TRBJ1-2, with D possibly matching TRBD1 (6 bases). The CDR3 consists of 18 residues. The ends were cut back, 4 bases at V and 4 bases at J, with 25 bases in the middle. The germline V gene has CDR1 MDHEN and CDR2 SYDVKM. The CDR3 DNA reads TGTGCCAGCAGTTACTATAGCGGGGGGGCACAGGCCTCCTATGGCTACACCTTC. This gives the protein CASSYYSGGAQASYGYTF.

At least ten counts were recorded for this clonotype. This sequence joins TRBV30 and TRBJ2-2, with D possibly matching TRBD1 (7 bases). The CDR3 sequence is 13 residues long. The V end was cut by 3 bases, the J end by 3 bases, with 8 bases between. Germline V CDR1 and CDR2: GTSNPN, SVGIG (reference sequence). The CDR3 sequence is CAWSRGDTGELFF. Here the CDR3 DNA reads TGTGCCTGGAGCAGGGGGGACACCGGGGAGCTGTTTTTT.

As for this clonotype: This sequence is one base from a far larger clone and is likely a read error. The rearrangement joins TRBV6-2 or TRBV6-3 to TRBJ1-4; D uncertain. Germline V gives CDR1 MNHEY, CDR2 SVGEGT. The length of the CDR3 is 16 residues. The CDR3 DNA follows: TGTGCCAGCGGTTACTCGAGGAAGGCCTCTAATGAAAAACTGTTTTTT. It codes for CASGYSRKASNEKLFF.

This clonotype was seen more than once but under ten times. V and J are TRBV4-1 and TRBJ2-1; 13 positions match TRBD2. Trimming removed 4 bases from V and 4 bases from J; junction bases left unmatched: 7. The germline V gene has CDR1 MGHRA and CDR2 YSYEKL. The CDR3 has 17 amino acids. CDR3 in amino acids: CASSRGLAGDPYNEQFF. CDR3 in DNA: TGCGCCAGCAGCCGCGGACTAGCGGGAGACCCTTACAATGAGCAGTTCTTC.

The gene calls are TRBV5-6 and TRBJ1-4, with 11 bases that match TRBD1. CDR1 is SGHDT and CDR2 is YYEEEE in the germline V gene. J gave up 7 bases and V 4 bases, and 9 bases lay outside the gene matches. This CDR3 region has 16 residues. The CDR3: CASSRGQGAGGEKLFF. The CDR3 nucleotides read TGTGCCAGCAGCCGCGGACAGGGGGCAGGTGGTGAAAAACTGTTTTTT.

This clonotype was seen many times. The V and J genes are TRBV2 and TRBJ1-5, with D hard to call. The V gene lost 7 bases and the J gene lost 3 bases, with 10 bases spanning the gap. Germline V gene lookup returns CDR1 SNHLY and CDR2 FYNNEI. There are 13 residues in the CDR3. CDR3 sequence reads: CASIGVVNQPQHF. In nucleotides, the CDR3 is TGTGCCAGCATCGGAGTAGTCAATCAGCCCCAGCATTTT.

This clonotype was seen at least ten times. J is TRBJ2-3 and V is TRBV2; D possibly matches TRBD1 or TRBD2 (6 bases each). The germline V and J ends were trimmed by 4 bases and 3 bases, with 14 bases remaining between them. The germline gives CDR1 SNHLY, CDR2 FYNNEI. This CDR3 region has 15 residues. CDR3 sequence (DNA): TGTGCCAGCAGTGCGGAGGGGGTAAGAACAGATACGCAGTATTTT. Protein product: CASSAEGVRTDTQYF. Together with reference TRBV2 and TRBJ2-3, the CDR3 gives the full variable domain: EPEVTQTPSHQVTQMGQEVILRCVPISNHLYFYWYRQILGQKVEFLVSFYNNEISEKSEIFDDQFSVERPDGSNFTLKIRSTKLEDSAMYFCASSAEGVRTDTQYFGPGTRLTVL.

The gene calls are TRBV9 and TRBJ2-1; D is perhaps TRBD2 (5 bases). V shed 3 bases and J shed 7 bases, with 14 bases lying between them. This CDR3 is 14 amino acids long. CDR1 SGDLS and CDR2 YYNGEE come from the germline V gene. The DNA for the CDR3 is TGTGCCAGCAGCGAACTTACGGGGTCTAATGAGCAGTTCTTC. It encodes CASSELTGSNEQFF.

This clonotype was recorded at least ten times. This chain uses TRBV5-1 with TRBJ2-3; 9 bases agree with TRBD2. V lost 1 base and J lost 5; bases outside the gene matches: 5. The CDR3 length is 15 residues. From germline, CDR1 is SGHRS and CDR2 YFSETQ. CDR3 bases: TGCGCCAGCAGCTTGACTAGCGGGTTCGGAGATACGCAGTATTTT. It is translated as CASSLTSGFGDTQYF.

This clonotype came up a few times. A much bigger clone sits one base away, suggesting this may be a read error. This chain's CDR3 is CASGDVATDEKLFF. The CDR3, as DNA: TGTGCCTCGGGGGACGTTGCAACTGATGAAAAACTGTTTTTT. The J gene is TRBJ1-4, the V gene TRBV6-2 or TRBV6-3, with a weak D call TRBD1 (5 bases). From germline, CDR1 is MNHEY and CDR2 SVGEGT. CDR3 length equals 14 residues.

This clonotype was counted at least ten times. This chain joins TRBV30 and TRBJ2-3, with a possible D match to TRBD2 (5 bases). Germline V gene sequence: CDR1 GTSNPN, CDR2 SVGIG (reference sequence). The CDR3 is 14 amino acids. V dropped 5 bases and J dropped 4 bases, with 16 bases sitting between them. The CDR3 loop reads CAWDRGVGADTQYF. CDR3 DNA: TGTGCCTGGGACCGGGGAGTGGGAGCAGATACGCAGTATTTT.

This clonotype was observed at least ten times. V is TRBV6-5 and J is TRBJ1-1; possible D gene TRBD1, 5 bases. Per the germline V gene, CDR1 is MNHEY and CDR2 is SVGAGI. V lost 4 bases to trimming and J lost 1 base, with 10 bases between them. The CDR3 covers 14 residues. CDR3 in amino acids: CASSFGQPNTEAFF. The CDR3 nucleotides read TGTGCCAGCAGTTTTGGACAACCGAACACTGAAGCTTTCTTT.